This TCR beta chain stems from a study of PD-L1 blockade in urothelial cancer. Study background: Blood samples had a median of 141,255 T cells.

This CDR3 is built from 13 residues. V lost 2 bases, J lost 1 base, and 5 bases lay in between. Germline assignment: CDR1 SGHDN and CDR2 FVKESK. As to time point: peripheral blood 6 weeks after treatment start. This table comes from immunoSEQ multiplex PCR, and its TCRdb copy is limited to in-frame clones, with some not included. This sample has 120,000 or so clones, with about 82% found just once. The sequence was obtained from a man in his forties or fifties with urothelial cancer. The rearrangement uses TRBV14 and TRBJ2-5; unclear D gene. The sample here was PBMCs, taken around atezolizumab (anti-PD-L1) treatment. The DNA of the CDR3 is TGTGCCAGCAGCCAACTTCGCCAAGAGACCCAGTACTTC. Protein product: CASSQLRQETQYF.